The 8 T cell receptor beta chains listed next were all sequenced from one sample in a study of shared clonotypes between healthy human individuals. The protocol was immunoSEQ multiplex PCR, while the TCRdb copy is restricted to in-frame clones and leaves out a portion. The sample has 1,500,000 or so clones; about 96% are singletons. The source material was naive CD4+ T cells sorted from blood. Described subset: CD45RA+ positively selected. The receptors originated from a young man in good health.

This chain uses TRBV9 with TRBJ2-1, with D uncertain. Trimming stripped 4 bases from V and 2 bases from J, with 7 bases between. The germline CDR1 and CDR2 sequences are SGDLS and YYNGEE. This CDR3 spans 13 amino acids. Here the CDR3 reads CASSPTPYNEQFF. The CDR3 DNA follows: TGTGCCAGCAGCCCCACCCCCTACAATGAGCAGTTCTTC.

The CDR3 here is CASSQDLAGGWYF. The CDR3 region has the DNA TGTGCCAGCAGCCAAGATCTAGCGGGAGGGTGGTACTTC. The chain is built from TRBV4-2 and TRBJ2-7; 12 bases fit TRBD2. CDR3 length: 13 amino acids. From germline, CDR1 is LGHNA and CDR2 YNFKEQ. J gave up 12 bases and V 0 bases, and 3 bases lay outside the gene matches.

This rearrangement joins TRBV27 to TRBJ2-7, with 10 bases fitting TRBD2. Germline V CDR1 and CDR2: MNHEY, SMNVEV (reference sequence). Trimming at V came to 2 bases and at J to 2 bases, leaving 9 bases not matched to a gene. The CDR3 consists of 17 residues. This chain's CDR3 is CASSLLAGAGGAYEQYF. The CDR3 nucleotides read TGTGCCAGCAGTTTACTAGCGGGAGCTGGGGGGGCCTACGAGCAGTACTTC.

This clone was counted between two and nine times. Other DNA sequences in this sample translate to the same CDR3. This chain links TRBV27 with TRBJ2-5; the match to TRBD1 covers 7 bases. J lost 3 bases, V lost 2 bases, and 3 bases had no gene match. The CDR3 consists of 14 residues. Germline V gene data show CDR1 as MNHEY and CDR2 as SMNVEV (reference sequence). As DNA, the CDR3 is TGTGCCAGCAGTTTACTAGGGACAGAAGAGACCCAGTACTTC. Translating gives CASSLLGTEETQYF.

This chain joins TRBV7-2 and TRBJ2-7; maybe TRBD1 (5 bases). Germline loops: CDR1 SGHTA, CDR2 FQGNSA. The CDR3 runs 16 residues. V shed 5 bases and J shed 3 bases, with 20 bases lying between them. In nucleotides, the CDR3 is TGTGCCAGCAGCACTAACTCACGAACAAGGGGCTACGAGCAGTACTTC. Translated, it gives CASSTNSRTRGYEQYF.

V and J are TRBV5-8 and TRBJ2-3; D ambiguous. V was cut by 3 bases and J by 0 bases, with 8 bases left in between. This CDR3 has 14 residues. From germline, CDR1 is SGHTS and CDR2 YDEGEE. In DNA, the CDR3 is TGTGCCAGCAGCTCGGACCTGAGCACAGATACGCAGTATTTT. Residues: CASSSDLSTDTQYF.

The chain is built from TRBV5-1 and TRBJ1-5; D gene uncertain. Per the germline V gene, CDR1 is SGHRS and CDR2 is YFSETQ. V was shortened by 4 bases and J by 4 bases, with 12 bases between the two germline ends. The CDR3 has 14 amino acids. In DNA, the CDR3 is TGCGCCAGCAGCCCTTCTCCAGCGAATCAGCCCCAGCATTTT. Translation gives CASSPSPANQPQHF. Full variable domain (rest looked up from reference TRBV5-1 and TRBJ1-5): KAGVTQTPRYLIKTRGQQVTLSCSPISGHRSVSWYQQTPGQGLQFLFEYFSETQRNKGNFPGRFSGRQFSNSRSEMNVSTLELGDSALYLCASSPSPANQPQHFGDGTRLSIL.

The V and J genes are TRBV18 and TRBJ1-5; no firm D call. The germline V gene has CDR1 KGHSH and CDR2 LQKENI. This CDR3 is built from 16 residues. V was cut by 3 bases and J by 7 bases, with 19 bases left in between. CDR3 sequence: CASSPKINPGRQPQHF. CDR3 nucleotides: TGTGCCAGCTCACCTAAAATAAACCCCGGGCGGCAGCCCCAGCATTTT.